This T cell receptor (beta chain) is drawn from a study of T cell responses to AZD1222 COVID-19 vaccine. Germline-derived CDR1 and CDR2 are SGHAT and FQNNGV. Deletions cut 4 bases from V and 0 bases from J, with 3 bases between. The CDR3 is made up of 12 amino acids. Study-level results: Across spike, vaccine-associated CD4 TCRs were found, dominant at 160-218 and 743-854. At baseline, seropositivity was found in only a handful of AZD1222 recipients. Females outnumbered males among donors, who were mostly white British; clonal diversity was possibly underestimated.

Here immunoSEQ multiplex PCR was the method, and the copy in TCRdb shows in-frame clones only, minus some. In the table there are fewer than 70,000 clones, approximately 80% of which are singletons. This clone was observed a single time. The antigen is unknown. V gene TRBV11-2 combines with J gene TRBJ1-1; D is unclear. The receptor was isolated from an adult who received the AZD1222 COVID-19 vaccine. This material consisted of peripheral blood, taken 28 days after the second AZD1222 dose. In nucleotides, the CDR3 is TGTGCCAGCAGCTCAATGAACACTGAAGCTTTCTTT. It codes for CASSSMNTEAFF. Full variable domain (missing parts from reference TRBV11-2 and TRBJ1-1): EAGVAQSPRYKIIEKRQSVAFWCNPISGHATLYWYQQILGQGPKLLIQFQNNGVVDDSQLPKDRFSAERLKGVDSTLKIQPAKLEDSAVYLCASSSMNTEAFFGQGTRLTVV.